The 8 T cell receptor beta chains presented below share a single source sample, sequenced in a study of blood T cell repertoires in COVID-19. Profiled with immunoSEQ multiplex PCR; TCRdb holds only in-frame clones, not every one. In the table there are hundreds of thousands of clones, about 87% of which are singletons. The sequenced sample consisted of PBMCs or T cells enriched from blood (not recorded which). The source of these receptors is a woman aged 18 to 35 who had recovered from COVID-19.

The rearrangement uses TRBV4-1 and TRBJ1-6; 9 nucleotides line up with TRBD1. Germline V gives CDR1 MGHRA, CDR2 YSYEKL. The length of the CDR3 is 14 residues. The J segment lost 10 bases and the V segment lost 4 bases, leaving 5 bases of the junction unmatched. The CDR3 loop reads CASSPGQGPSPLHF. For the CDR3, the DNA is TGCGCCAGCAGCCCGGGACAGGGACCATCACCCCTCCACTTT.

The chain joins TRBV14 to TRBJ1-2; possibly TRBD1 for D (5 bases). CDR1 is SGHDN, CDR2 FVKESK, per germline. V was trimmed by 4 bases and J by 4 bases, leaving 10 bases between them. The CDR3 loop spans 13 amino acids. The CDR3 spells CASSRGRSYGYTF. In DNA form, the CDR3 reads TGTGCCAGCAGCCGGGGCAGGAGCTATGGCTACACCTTC.

The rearrangement links TRBV7-3 to TRBJ2-3; D is possibly TRBD2 (5 bases). Per the germline V gene, CDR1 is SGHTA and CDR2 is FQGTGA. The CDR3 is 14 residues long. V lost 5 bases and J 3 bases, leaving 12 bases between the germline ends. For the CDR3, the DNA is TGTGCCAGCAGCGGAGGCCGAGCGACAGATACGCAGTATTTT. This codes for CASSGGRATDTQYF.

V and J are TRBV9 and TRBJ1-1; TRBD1 is a possible D gene (5 bases). V was pared by 2 bases and J by 2 bases, with 13 bases between. In germline, CDR1 is SGDLS, CDR2 YYNGEE. There are 15 residues in the CDR3. CDR3 in amino acids: CASSVLGGINTEAFF. The CDR3 region has the DNA TGTGCCAGCAGCGTCCTTGGGGGGATAAACACTGAAGCTTTCTTT.

This chain links TRBV7-2 with TRBJ2-2; TRBD1 is a possible D gene (5 bases). Germline CDR1 SGHTA, CDR2 FQGNSA. This CDR3 contains 16 residues. Deletions cut 1 base from V and 0 bases from J, with 9 bases between. CDR3 protein: CASSLVRASNTGELFF. CDR3 bases: TGTGCCAGCAGCTTAGTCAGGGCGTCGAACACCGGGGAGCTGTTTTTT.

About this clone: The sample carries other DNA sequences with the same CDR3. The chain carries TRBV5-1 and TRBJ1-1, with D tentatively TRBD1 (6 bases). Germline V gene data show CDR1 as SGHRS and CDR2 as YFSETQ. Trimming removed 2 bases from V and 0 bases from J, with 8 bases in between. The CDR3 is 14 amino acids. DNA of the CDR3: TGCGCCAGCAGCTTAACAGGGCTGAACACTGAAGCTTTCTTT. Its protein product is CASSLTGLNTEAFF.

This chain links TRBV5-1 with TRBJ2-1, with 10 bases that match TRBD2. The CDR3 contains 16 residues. The V gene's germline CDR1 is SGHRS and CDR2 YFSETQ. V lost 4 bases, J lost 6 bases, and 10 bases stayed unmatched. CDR3 amino acids: CASSAGTGLAPNEQFF. In DNA, the CDR3 is TGCGCCAGCAGCGCCGGAACGGGACTAGCGCCCAATGAGCAGTTCTTC.

Comments on this clone: The same CDR3 is also encoded by other DNA sequences in this sample. The CDR3 loop reads CASSLIGYGYTF. The CDR3 DNA is TGTGCCAGCAGCCTAATCGGGTATGGCTACACCTTC. The chain combines TRBV7-2 with TRBJ1-2; no reliable D call. Per germline, CDR1 SGHTA and CDR2 FQGNSA. The CDR3 runs 12 residues. V lost 5 bases and J lost 5, with 9 bases in between.